The 9 T cell receptor beta chains presented below share a single source sample, sequenced in a study of blood T cell repertoires in COVID-19 (dated by TCRdb to between 2020 and 2021). Library preparation was by the immunoSEQ multiplex PCR assay. TCRdb took this table from immuneACCESS and kept in-frame rearrangements with V and J called. Such tables lack part of the clones; where checked against another copy, unresolved V genes explain under half of the gap, and the rest is unexplained. This sample comprises approximately 200,000 clones, about 82% of them detected only once. The ten largest clones add up to about 10% of the sample. The specimen was peripheral blood. The receptors come from a woman older than 75 with acute or convalescent COVID-19.

There are a few counts of this clone. The genes are TRBV15 and TRBJ1-1; no clear D. The ends were cut back, 0 bases at V and 3 bases at J, with 8 bases in the middle. Germline CDR1 and CDR2: LNHNV and YYDKDF (reference sequence). CDR3 length: 14 amino acids. CDR3 DNA sequence: TGTGCCACCAGCAGAGATACCACATACACTGAAGCTTTCTTT. This gives the protein CATSRDTTYTEAFF. Full variable domain (rest looked up from reference TRBV15 and TRBJ1-1): DAMVIQNPRYQVTQFGKPVTLSCSQTLNHNVMYWYQQKSSQAPKLLFHYYDKDFNNEADTPDNFQSRRPNTSFCFLDIRSPGLGDTAMYLCATSRDTTYTEAFFGQGTRLTVV.

This clone was seen a single time. The chain recombines TRBV19 with TRBJ2-7; TRBD2 matches 9 bases. After removal of 3 bases from V and 6 bases from J, the junction contained 15 bases not matched to a gene. CDR3 length: 17 residues. Germline V gene data show CDR1 as LNHDA and CDR2 as SQIVND (reference sequence). Written as DNA, the CDR3 is TGTGCCAGTAGTATCTGGGCTAGCGGGACCCCTTTAAGCGAGCAGTACTTC. This codes for CASSIWASGTPLSEQYF.

The gene calls are TRBV10-3 and TRBJ2-5, with D perhaps TRBD2 (6 bases). V was clipped by 0 bases and J by 3 bases, with 14 bases between them. CDR1 ENHRY and CDR2 SYGVKD come from the germline V gene. The CDR3 covers 16 residues. This CDR3 reads CAISESSWRGEETQYF. In DNA form, the CDR3 reads TGTGCCATCAGTGAGTCCTCTTGGCGGGGTGAAGAGACCCAGTACTTC.

The rearrangement links TRBV5-1 to TRBJ1-6; 9 bases are a match to TRBD1. There are 15 residues in the CDR3. With V trimmed by 1 base and J by 7 bases, 3 bases remained unmatched. Looked up from germline, CDR1 is SGHRS and CDR2 is YFSETQ. This CDR3 is CASSLPGQGNSPLHF. The DNA for the CDR3 is TGCGCCAGCAGCTTGCCAGGACAGGGGAATTCACCCCTCCACTTT.

The V and J genes are TRBV5-1 and TRBJ2-1, with D possibly being TRBD2 (6 bases). The V end was cut by 1 base, the J end by 4 bases, with 12 bases between. The length of the CDR3 is 15 residues. The V gene's germline CDR1 is SGHRS and CDR2 YFSETQ. The CDR3: CASSLTGESYNEQFF. For the CDR3, the DNA is TGCGCCAGCAGCTTGACGGGAGAAAGTTACAATGAGCAGTTCTTC.

The J gene is TRBJ2-7, the V gene TRBV7-2; tentative D call: TRBD1 (5 bases). Germline V CDR1 and CDR2: SGHTA, FQGNSA. V was clipped by 5 bases and J by 2 bases, with 13 bases between them. This CDR3 has 14 amino acids. CDR3 in amino acids: CASSTSGHPYEQYF. The DNA for the CDR3 is TGTGCCAGCAGCACCTCCGGACATCCCTACGAGCAGTACTTC.

The rearrangement joins TRBV5-1 to TRBJ2-1; no reliable D call. V dropped 0 bases and J dropped 2 bases, with 3 bases sitting between them. This CDR3 region has 13 residues. Germline lookup yields CDR1 SGHRS and CDR2 YFSETQ. The CDR3 DNA follows: TGCGCCAGCAGCTTGGGGCCCTACAATGAGCAGTTCTTC. It encodes CASSLGPYNEQFF.

CDR3: CASTPGSAGAEAEAFF. As DNA, the CDR3 is TGTGCCAGCACCCCCGGGTCTGCAGGGGCGGAAGCTGAAGCTTTCTTT. The chain joins TRBV28 to TRBJ1-1; weak D call: TRBD1 (6 bases). Germline V gives CDR1 MDHEN, CDR2 SYDVKM. The V end was cut by 7 bases, the J end by 6 bases, with 24 bases between. The CDR3 length is 16 residues.

This chain uses TRBV27 with TRBJ1-2; 7 nucleotides match TRBD1. CDR3 length equals 13 residues. Looked up from germline, CDR1 is MNHEY and CDR2 is SMNVEV (reference sequence). V was clipped by 3 bases and J by 6 bases; unmatched bases: 4. DNA for the CDR3: TGTGCCAGCAGTTTCCGGACAGGCCATGGCTACACCTTC. Amino acid sequence: CASSFRTGHGYTF.